This note documents a single T cell receptor beta chain sequence. Its antigen is as yet unknown. Researchers report immunoSEQ v3.0 was run at survey level. What sequencing targeted per sample was about 40,000-50,000 T-cell genomes. The protocol was immunoSEQ multiplex PCR, while the TCRdb copy is restricted to in-frame clones and leaves out a portion. The data hold tens of thousands of clones, with more than 80% observed a single time. Each specimen consisted of roughly 1-10 million cryopreserved PBMC prior to extraction of DNA. V lost 0 bases to trimming and J lost 2 bases, with 10 bases between them. The CDR3 runs 15 residues. Per the germline V gene, CDR1 is LGHNA and CDR2 is YSLEER. This entry is derived from a study of long-term antiretroviral therapy in people with HIV. General study results and limits: ART adherence, viral resistance and therapy changes were not recorded. After ART, diversity increased yet remained lower than transplant donor controls.

The rearrangement links TRBV4-3 to TRBJ1-2; D remains unclear. The input for sequencing was unsorted PBMCs, taken 3.1 years after starting antiretroviral therapy. This sequence was found in a woman aged 45-60 years with HIV. The CDR3 DNA follows: TGCGCCAGCAGCCAAGATAGAGGCGGGAACTATGGCTACACCTTC. It translates to CASSQDRGGNYGYTF.